A selection of T cell receptor beta chains follows, all from one sample in a study of technical replicates of blood from a handful of donors. Assay used: immunoSEQ multiplex PCR; TCRdb lists only in-frame clones, some missing. The table includes approximately 85,000 clones, around 94% detected once. Specimen: T cells isolated from PBMCs. These receptors were obtained from a human donor in good health. The CDR3 runs from the conserved cysteine through the conserved F or W. The D gene is left open where the match is weak. The size entry is marked missing in some rows and otherwise reads once, few, many or a size class.

abundance	v_gene	d_gene	j_gene	CDR3aa	CDR3nt
-	TRBV5-4	TRBD1	TRBJ1-4	CASSVQGEKLFF	TGTGCCAGCAGCGTACAGGGGGAAAAACTGTTTTTT
-	TRBV5-1	-	TRBJ2-7	CASSSNRLVEGYEQYF	TGCGCCAGCAGCTCTAACCGCTTGGTGGAGGGCTACGAGCAGTACTTC
-	TRBV4-1	TRBD2	TRBJ2-1	CASSQEGLAGANEQFF	TGCGCCAGCAGCCAAGAAGGGCTAGCGGGAGCCAATGAGCAGTTCTTC
-	TRBV27	TRBD1	TRBJ2-7	CASSYRGSYEQYF	TGTGCCAGCAGCTACAGGGGATCCTACGAGCAGTACTTC
-	TRBV7-9	-	TRBJ1-2	CASSLHPYGYTF	TGTGCCAGCAGCTTACATCCCTATGGCTACACCTTC
-	TRBV9	-	TRBJ2-7	CASSVATDFTFYEQYF	TGTGCCAGCAGCGTAGCGACAGATTTTACTTTTTACGAGCAGTACTTC
-	TRBV4-1	-	TRBJ1-6	CASSQDPIMDSNSPLHF	TGCGCCAGCAGCCAAGATCCCATTATGGACTCCAATTCACCCCTCCACTTT
-	TRBV10-3	TRBD2	TRBJ2-7	CAISGGLAGGLYEQYF	TGTGCCATCAGTGGGGGACTAGCGGGAGGGTTATACGAGCAGTACTTC
-	TRBV7-9	TRBD1	TRBJ1-1	CASSLEEGAYTEAFF	TGTGCCAGCAGCTTAGAAGAGGGGGCGTACACTGAAGCTTTCTTT
once	TRBV19	TRBD1	TRBJ1-4	CASRLGQGDEKLFF	TGTGCCAGCCGTCTGGGACAGGGGGACGAAAAACTGTTTTTT
-	TRBV2	TRBD1	TRBJ1-5	CASRVTGGRWRDQPQHF	TGTGCCAGCAGGGTGACAGGGGGACGATGGAGGGATCAGCCCCAGCATTTT
-	TRBV5-8	-	TRBJ1-2	CASSLAGLNYGYTF	TGTGCCAGCAGCTTGGCGGGACTGAACTATGGCTACACCTTC
-	TRBV18	TRBD1	TRBJ1-5	CASSPIMTGNSNQPQHF	TGTGCCAGCTCACCTATAATGACAGGGAATAGCAATCAGCCCCAGCATTTT
-	TRBV4-1	TRBD2	TRBJ2-7	CASSQERGGEEQYF	TGCGCCAGCAGCCAAGAACGGGGGGGCGAGGAGCAGTACTTC
once	TRBV6-1	TRBD1	TRBJ1-4	CASRDRVTNEKLFF	TGTGCCAGCAGGGACAGGGTTACTAATGAAAAACTGTTTTTT
-	TRBV5-1	-	TRBJ1-1	CASSLEVARPEAFF	TGCGCCAGCAGCTTAGAGGTGGCTAGGCCTGAAGCTTTCTTT
-	TRBV6-1	-	TRBJ1-4	CASSEALRGTNEKLFF	TGTGCCAGCAGTGAAGCGCTCCGGGGAACTAATGAAAAACTGTTTTTT
-	TRBV28	-	TRBJ2-7	CASSSRSYEQYF	TGTGCCAGCAGCAGCAGGTCCTACGAGCAGTACTTC
-	TRBV6-1	-	TRBJ1-2	CASSEAQRGNGYTF	TGTGCCAGCAGTGAAGCGCAGAGGGGGAATGGCTACACCTTC
-	TRBV14	-	TRBJ2-7	CASSRGGVSYEQYF	TGTGCCAGCAGCCGGGGCGGGGTCTCCTACGAGCAGTACTTC
-	TRBV7-3	-	TRBJ2-1	CASSSNANEQFF	TGTGCCAGCAGCTCAAACGCGAATGAGCAGTTCTTC
-	TRBV7-6	-	TRBJ1-1	CASSLYVNTEAFF	TGTGCCAGCAGCTTATATGTGAACACTGAAGCTTTCTTT
-	TRBV10-1	TRBD1	TRBJ1-1	CASQPGQGGTEAFF	TGCGCCAGCCAACCGGGACAGGGGGGAACTGAAGCTTTCTTT
once	TRBV28	TRBD1	TRBJ2-7	CASSLEDRNEQYF	TGTGCCAGCAGCCTAGAGGACAGGAACGAGCAGTACTTC
-	TRBV28	-	TRBJ2-7	CASSPLPSLSPSGEQYF	TGTGCCAGCAGTCCCCTACCCTCCCTTTCTCCCTCTGGCGAGCAGTACTTC
-	TRBV14	TRBD2	TRBJ2-7	CASSHLAGGSYEQYF	TGTGCCAGCAGCCACCTAGCGGGAGGATCCTACGAGCAGTACTTC
-	TRBV10-3	TRBD1	TRBJ1-1	CAISAGTGKAFF	TGTGCCATCAGCGCGGGGACAGGAAAAGCTTTCTTT
few	TRBV2	-	TRBJ2-7	CASGLSWGQGETYEQYF	TGTGCCAGCGGACTCAGTTGGGGGCAGGGTGAGACTTACGAGCAGTACTTC
-	TRBV27	-	TRBJ2-5	CASSLGQQETQYF	TGTGCCAGCAGTTTAGGGCAGCAAGAGACCCAGTACTTC
-	TRBV19	-	TRBJ1-4	CASSIGLNEKLFF	TGTGCCAGTAGTATAGGCCTAAATGAAAAACTGTTTTTT
-	TRBV20-1	-	TRBJ2-5	CSAYPKTQYF	TGCAGTGCCTACCCCAAGACCCAGTACTTC
-	TRBV7-9	-	TRBJ1-3	CASSLEYGEFSGNTIYF	TGTGCCAGCAGCTTAGAGTACGGGGAGTTCTCTGGAAACACCATATATTTT
-	TRBV28	TRBD2	TRBJ2-7	CASSSLAASSYEQYF	TGTGCCAGCAGTTCACTAGCGGCAAGCTCCTACGAGCAGTACTTC
-	TRBV13	TRBD2	TRBJ2-7	CATRSGGRSYEQYF	TGTGCCACCCGAAGCGGGGGCCGATCCTACGAGCAGTACTTC